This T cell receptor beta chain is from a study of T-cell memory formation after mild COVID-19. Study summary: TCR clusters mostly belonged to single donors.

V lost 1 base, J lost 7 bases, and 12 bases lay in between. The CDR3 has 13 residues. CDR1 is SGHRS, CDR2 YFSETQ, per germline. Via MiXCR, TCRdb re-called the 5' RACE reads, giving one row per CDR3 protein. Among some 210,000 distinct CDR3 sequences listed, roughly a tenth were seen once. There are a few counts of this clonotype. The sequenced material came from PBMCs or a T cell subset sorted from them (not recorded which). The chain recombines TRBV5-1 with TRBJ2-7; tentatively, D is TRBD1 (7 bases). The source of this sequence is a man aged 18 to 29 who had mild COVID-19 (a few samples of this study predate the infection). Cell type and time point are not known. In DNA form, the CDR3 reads TGCGCCAGCAGCTTGAGCCCAGGGGGGGAGCAGTACGTC. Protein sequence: CASSLSPGGEQYV.